This is a list of T cell receptor beta chains from one sample in a study of T cells in Graves' hyperthyroidism and ophthalmopathy. MiXCR was run by TCRdb on the multiplex PCR reads, yielding one entry per CDR3 protein. There are under 650,000 distinct CDR3 sequences in the sample; roughly 17% occur only once, and less than 4.5% lies in the top ten. Sequencing used blood. The receptors were gathered from a woman in her twenties or thirties with Graves' hyperthyroidism. Each CDR3 is given with its conserved first and last residue. The D gene is left open where the match is weak. Rows give clone size only sometimes, using once, few, many, or a class for an expanded clone.

v_call	d_call	clone_size	j_call	cdr3_nt	cdr3_aa
TRBV7-2	TRBD2	NA	TRBJ2-1	TGTGCCAGCAGCTATACTAGCGGGAGTGGGGATGAGCAGTTCTTC	CASSYTSGSGDEQFF
TRBV29-1	TRBD1	few	TRBJ1-2	TGCAGCGTTGAAGATGGACAGGGCTATTCTAACTATGGCTACACCTTC	CSVEDGQGYSNYGYTF
TRBV5-1	TRBD1	NA	TRBJ1-4	TGCGCCAGCAGACCCGGGACAGGGTTCGAAAAACTGTTTTTT	CASRPGTGFEKLFF
TRBV7-9	NA	NA	TRBJ1-1	TGTGCCAGCAGCTCCCGGACCGAGAACACTGAAGCTTTCTTT	CASSSRTENTEAFF
TRBV3-1	TRBD1	NA	TRBJ2-2	TGTGCCAGCACCTCCGCGGGACAGGCGAACACCGGGGAGCTGTTTTTT	CASTSAGQANTGELFF
TRBV5-1	TRBD1	NA	TRBJ2-7	TGCGCCAGCAGCCTCGGGGACAGGGGTACCGAGCAGTACTTC	CASSLGDRGTEQYF
TRBV28	NA	many	TRBJ2-7	TGTGCCAGCAGCCCCAACGACGGTACCTACGAGCAGTACTTC	CASSPNDGTYEQYF
TRBV12-5	NA	NA	TRBJ2-5	TGTGCTAGTGGATACAGGATCGAAGAGACCCAGTACTTC	CASGYRIEETQYF
TRBV9	TRBD1	few	TRBJ2-3	TGTGCCAGCAGCGCCAGACAGGGGGAGGTGCCAGATACGCAGTATTTT	CASSARQGEVPDTQYF
TRBV18	NA	NA	TRBJ2-5	TGTGCCAGCTCACCATCAGGCGCGTACCAAGAGACCCAGTACTTC	CASSPSGAYQETQYF
TRBV28	NA	many	TRBJ2-3	TGTGCCAGCAGGCTCCGCGCTTCGCCGGATACGCAGTATTTT	CASRLRASPDTQYF
TRBV7-3	NA	NA	TRBJ2-1	TGTGCCAGAAGCTTTGGACGGGGCAGTGAGCAGTTCTTC	CARSFGRGSEQFF
TRBV28	NA	many	TRBJ2-3	TGTGCCAGCAGTGTCTACAGGGCAGATACGCAGTATTTT	CASSVYRADTQYF
TRBV11-2	NA	many	TRBJ2-1	TGTGCCAGCAGCTTAGAACCTTCTGGTAATGAGCAGTTCTTC	CASSLEPSGNEQFF
TRBV6-2/TRBV6-3	TRBD2	NA	TRBJ2-3	TGTGCCAGCACCTCACTAGCGAGATACACAGATACGCAGTATTTT	CASTSLARYTDTQYF
TRBV20-1	NA	many	TRBJ2-5	TGCAGAGGGGCGGTGCAAGAGACCCAGTACTTC	CRGAVQETQYF
TRBV6-1	NA	many	TRBJ2-7	TGTGCCAGCAGTGTCTTTAACAGGGACTACGAGCAGTACTTC	CASSVFNRDYEQYF
TRBV30	NA	NA	TRBJ1-1	TGTGCCTGGACTGGGAATCAGAGGGCTTTCTTT	CAWTGNQRAFF
TRBV10-3	NA	NA	TRBJ1-1	TGTGCCATCAGCGAAGGTGGGGGACAGAACACTGAAGCTTTCTTT	CAISEGGGQNTEAFF
TRBV6-1	NA	many	TRBJ2-1	TGTGCCAGCCGAACGGGAAGCGGGTCGTTAACCTACAATGAGCAGTTCTTC	CASRTGSGSLTYNEQFF
TRBV6-1	NA	NA	TRBJ2-7	TGTGCCAGCAGTTTGCGACCGGGACTCCTAGACTACGAGCAGTACTTC	CASSLRPGLLDYEQYF
TRBV2	TRBD1	few	TRBJ1-5	TGTGCCAGCACCGGGACAGGGGGCGGTCAGCCCCAGCATTTT	CASTGTGGGQPQHF
TRBV12-3/TRBV12-4	NA	few	TRBJ2-2	TGTGCCAGCACCCGAGAGGGCCTTAACACCGGGGAGCTGTTTTTT	CASTREGLNTGELFF
TRBV27	NA	many	TRBJ2-1	TGTGCCAGCAGTTTACGCGGGACCATCCCGGTTGATGAGCAGTTCTTC	CASSLRGTIPVDEQFF
TRBV4-1	TRBD1	NA	TRBJ2-1	TGCGCCAGCGGCAAATCCCAGGGACAGGGGTCTAGCGGGCCGTACAATGAGCAGTTCTTC	CASGKSQGQGSSGPYNEQFF
TRBV5-1	NA	NA	TRBJ2-2	TGCGCCAGCAGCTTGACTGTCAGGGCCGGCGCGAACACCGGGGAGCTGTTTTTT	CASSLTVRAGANTGELFF
TRBV7-3	NA	NA	TRBJ2-1	TGTGCCAGGGCCAATGAGCAGTTCTTC	CARANEQFF
TRBV12-3/TRBV12-4	NA	once	TRBJ2-7	TGTGCCAGCAGTTTATCGACTAGAACTACGAAGCAGTACTTC	CASSLSTRTTKQYF
TRBV9	TRBD2	NA	TRBJ2-1	TGTGCCAGCAGCGTCGCCGGGACTAGCGGAATCAATGAGCAGTTCTTC	CASSVAGTSGINEQFF
TRBV6-5	NA	NA	TRBJ1-1	TGTGCCAGCAGTTACAGGGATGACACTGAAGCTCTCTTT	CASSYRDDTEALF
TRBV20-1	TRBD2	many	TRBJ2-7	TGCAGTGCGACGGGACTAGCGGGAGGAGGGCCAGCCGAGCAGTACTTC	CSATGLAGGGPAEQYF
TRBV29-1	NA	NA	TRBJ1-3	TGCAGCGCTGTGAAGGGAGAAGGAAACACCATATATTTT	CSAVKGEGNTIYF
TRBV5-1	TRBD2	many	TRBJ2-5	TGCGCCAGCAGCAATGGAGCGGGAGTAGAGACCCAGTACTTC	CASSNGAGVETQYF
TRBV28	NA	many	TRBJ1-1	TGTGCCAGCTGGGGGGGGGGCAGGGGTGAAGCTTTCTTT	CASWGGGRGEAFF
TRBV20-1	TRBD1	many	TRBJ2-3	TGCAGTGCTATGTGGGACAGGGGGCCTGATACGCAGTATTTT	CSAMWDRGPDTQYF
TRBV11-2	TRBD2	many	TRBJ2-1	TGTGCCAGCAGCTTACTTCACCCACTAGCGGGATCCTACAATGAGCAGTTCTTC	CASSLLHPLAGSYNEQFF
TRBV7-9	NA	NA	TRBJ2-5	TGTGCCAGCAGCACGGGACTCAACCAAGAGACCCAGTACTTC	CASSTGLNQETQYF
TRBV6-5	NA	many	TRBJ1-1	TGTGCCAGCAGTTACTCGATGTATGGCAGTAACACTGAAGCTTTCTTT	CASSYSMYGSNTEAFF
TRBV3-1	NA	many	TRBJ2-5	TGTGCCAGCAGCCAAGATCCTAGCGCGGGAGAGACCCAGTACTTC	CASSQDPSAGETQYF
TRBV28	NA	many	TRBJ2-7	TGTGCCACCCATCGAGACCTGGGCAGGGATCTCTCCTACGAGCAGTACTTC	CATHRDLGRDLSYEQYF
TRBV6-1	TRBD2	many	TRBJ2-7	TGTGCCAGCACCTTAAACAGCGGGAGCCCCTACGAGCAGTACTTC	CASTLNSGSPYEQYF
TRBV19	NA	NA	TRBJ2-3	TGTGCCAGTAGGACGACTCGGTGGGGAGATACGCAGTATTTT	CASRTTRWGDTQYF
TRBV30	NA	many	TRBJ2-2	TGTGCCTGGAGTGTAATCGCGAACACCGGGGAGCTGTTTTTT	CAWSVIANTGELFF
TRBV7-9	TRBD2	many	TRBJ2-1	TGTGCCAGCAGCCCTAGCGGGAGGGCCTGGAATGAGCAGTTCTTC	CASSPSGRAWNEQFF